These 31 T cell receptor beta chains came from one sample sequenced in a study of T cell responses to AZD1222 COVID-19 vaccine. Assay used: immunoSEQ multiplex PCR; TCRdb lists only in-frame clones, some missing. The sample records about 100,000 clones, about nine tenths being singletons. Sequences were derived from peripheral blood, sampled on day 0 of AZD1222 vaccination. These receptors originate from an adult in good health.

The chain carries TRBV9 and TRBJ2-2, with TRBD2 matching over 10 bases. The trim removed 5 bases at V and 6 bases at J, leaving 7 bases unmatched. The CDR3 contains 15 residues. Looked up from germline, CDR1 is SGDLS and CDR2 is YYNGEE. CDR3 sequence: CASRGSGRVPGELFF. CDR3 DNA: TGTGCCAGCAGAGGAAGCGGGAGGGTTCCCGGGGAGCTGTTTTTT.

This clone appeared once. The chain links TRBV5-4 to TRBJ2-3; no clear D gene. The CDR3 loop spans 13 amino acids. Trimming removed 1 base at V and 2 bases at J, with 5 bases between. CDR1 is SGHNT and CDR2 is YYREEE in the germline V gene (reference sequence). CDR3 in amino acids: CASSLPLTDTQYF. The CDR3 coding sequence is TGTGCCAGCAGCTTGCCCCTCACAGATACGCAGTATTTT.

This clone came up once. Written as DNA, the CDR3 is TGTGCCAGCAGTGACTCATATAATAGAGACGGCACAGATACGCAGTATTTT. It translates to CASSDSYNRDGTDTQYF. V is TRBV6-4 and J is TRBJ2-3; D is undetermined. The germline gives CDR1 MRHNA, CDR2 SNTAGT. This CDR3 comprises 17 residues. Trimming stripped 0 bases from V and 1 base from J, with 14 bases between.

This rearrangement joins TRBV5-8 to TRBJ2-3; D may be TRBD2 (5 bases). The CDR3 is made up of 16 amino acids. The V and J ends lost 0 bases and 4 bases respectively, with 15 bases between them. CDR1 and CDR2 from the germline V gene are SGHTS and YDEGEE. CDR3 nucleotide sequence: TGTGCCAGCAGCTTGGTTGGAGGTGCAGGAGCAGATACGCAGTATTTT. Its protein is CASSLVGGAGADTQYF. The full variable domain, rest sourced from reference TRBV5-8 and TRBJ2-3, is EAGVTQSPTHLIKTRGQQATLRCSPISGHTSVYWYQQALGLGLQFLLWYDEGEERNRGNFPPRFSGRQFPNYSSELNVNALELEDSALYLCASSLVGGAGADTQYFGPGTRLTVL.

This chain uses TRBV6-4 with TRBJ1-5; D is unresolved. V was pared by 4 bases and J by 6 bases, with 10 bases between. The germline V gene encodes CDR1 MRHNA and CDR2 SNTAGT. The CDR3 has 13 residues. The CDR3 region has the DNA TGTGCCAGCAGTGCAAACGTAGGTCAGCCCCAGCATTTT. Protein product: CASSANVGQPQHF.

The CDR3 sequence is CASSFAEGPSNNEQFF. The CDR3 region has the DNA TGTGCCAGCAGTTTTGCGGAGGGGCCCAGCAACAATGAGCAGTTCTTC. This chain connects TRBV6-2 or TRBV6-3 to TRBJ2-1, with TRBD2 as a possible D gene (6 bases). Germline CDR1 reads MNHEY; CDR2 reads SVGEGT. Trimming left V 4 bases short and J 5 bases short, with 18 bases between. The CDR3 consists of 16 residues.

This clone was seen only a few times. The DNA of the CDR3 is TGTGCCAGTAGTATTAGGACAGACTCATCCAGCTATGGCTACACCTTC. Its protein is CASSIRTDSSSYGYTF. The genes are TRBV19 and TRBJ1-2, with a possible D match to TRBD1 (6 bases). Trimming took off 3 bases at V and 4 bases at J, with 18 bases between the two ends. Germline V gene lookup returns CDR1 LNHDA and CDR2 SQIVND (reference sequence). The CDR3 covers 16 residues.

V is TRBV11-2 and J is TRBJ2-2; 7 bases are a match to TRBD1. CDR1 and CDR2 from the germline V gene are SGHAT and FQNNGV. The CDR3 has 15 amino acids. With 5 bases clipped from V and 5 bases from J, the junction kept 8 bases outside the gene matches. The CDR3, as DNA: TGTGCCAGCAGCGTTAGTGGGACAGCGACCGGGGAGCTGTTTTTT. Translated: CASSVSGTATGELFF. Full variable domain (rest looked up from reference TRBV11-2 and TRBJ2-2): EAGVAQSPRYKIIEKRQSVAFWCNPISGHATLYWYQQILGQGPKLLIQFQNNGVVDDSQLPKDRFSAERLKGVDSTLKIQPAKLEDSAVYLCASSVSGTATGELFFGEGSRLTVL.

V gene TRBV23-1 combines with J gene TRBJ1-5; D gene ambiguous. TRBV23-1 is designated an ORF whose function remains uncertain. The CDR3 has 16 residues. The V end lost 2 bases, the J end lost 7 bases, and 18 bases lay between the germline ends. The CDR3 region is CASSQRRGPLLQPQHF. The CDR3 bases are TGCGCCAGCAGTCAAAGAAGAGGGCCTCTTTTGCAGCCCCAGCATTTT.

The chain has TRBV7-2 and TRBJ2-1, with TRBD2 matching over 11 bases. CDR1 is SGHTA and CDR2 is FQGNSA in the germline V gene. The CDR3 runs to 13 residues. The ends lost 7 bases at V and 7 bases at J; junction bases unmatched: 3. The CDR3 region has the DNA TGTGCCAGCACCACTAGCGGGGGAAATGAGCAGTTCTTC. Its translation: CASTTSGGNEQFF.

J is TRBJ1-1 and V is TRBV7-9, with D unclear. This CDR3 comprises 12 residues. Looked up from germline, CDR1 is SEHNR and CDR2 is FQNEAQ (reference sequence). The V end lost 3 bases, the J end lost 1 base, and 3 bases lay between the germline ends. CDR3 nucleotides: TGTGCCAGCAGCTTTGGGAACACTGAAGCTTTCTTT. Encoded protein: CASSFGNTEAFF.

The gene calls are TRBV5-5 and TRBJ2-5, with 10 bases fitting TRBD1. Trimming removed 5 bases from V and 1 base from J; junction bases left unmatched: 8. CDR1 is SGHKS and CDR2 is YYEKEE in the germline V gene (reference sequence). This CDR3 has 16 residues. CDR3 nucleotides: TGTGCCAGCAGTAAAGCCGGGACAGGGGCCCAAGAGACCCAGTACTTC. This gives the protein CASSKAGTGAQETQYF. The full variable domain, completed using reference TRBV5-5 and TRBJ2-5, is DAGVTQSPTHLIKTRGQQVTLRCSPISGHKSVSWYQQVLGQGPQFIFQYYEKEERGRGNFPDRFSARQFPNYSSELNVNALLLGDSALYLCASSKAGTGAQETQYFGPGTRLLVL.

Only one count was recorded for this clone. V and J are TRBV7-3 and TRBJ1-1; D uncertain. The CDR3 is 12 residues long. The V end was cut by 5 bases, the J end by 0 bases, with 4 bases between. The germline V gene encodes CDR1 SGHTA and CDR2 FQGTGA. The DNA for the CDR3 is TGTGCCAGCAGCCCTCTGAACACTGAAGCTTTCTTT. Amino acids: CASSPLNTEAFF.

The rearrangement uses TRBV6-5 and TRBJ1-2; TRBD1 aligns across 8 bases. CDR1 and CDR2 from the germline V gene are MNHEY and SVGAGI. This CDR3 spans 15 amino acids. The trim removed 7 bases at V and 1 base at J, leaving 8 bases unmatched. The CDR3 here is CASKDRGGNNYGYTF. The CDR3 DNA is TGTGCCAGCAAAGACAGGGGAGGGAATAACTATGGCTACACCTTC.

The chain has TRBV7-7 and TRBJ1-1, with 9 positions matching TRBD1. V gave up 5 bases and J gave up 1 base; unmatched junction bases: 5. The germline gives CDR1 SSHAT, CDR2 FNYEAQ (reference sequence). CDR3 length: 15 residues. The CDR3 loop is CASSPGTGRNTEAFF. In nucleotides, the CDR3 is TGTGCCAGCAGCCCTGGGACAGGGCGGAACACTGAAGCTTTCTTT.

This sequence joins TRBV6-1 and TRBJ1-6; D may be TRBD1 (5 bases). The CDR3 has 15 amino acids. Trimming pared 7 bases from V and 3 bases from J, leaving 13 bases between. The germline V gene encodes CDR1 MNHNS and CDR2 SASEGT. The DNA for the CDR3 is TGTGCCAGCACCAATGCAGGGATCTATAATTCACCCCTCCACTTT. Its translation: CASTNAGIYNSPLHF.

The V and J genes are TRBV30 and TRBJ2-3; 8 bases map to TRBD2. The CDR3 spans 16 residues. V was clipped by 3 bases and J by 0 bases; unmatched bases: 8. Germline V gene data show CDR1 as GTSNPN and CDR2 as SVGIG (reference sequence). CDR3 loop: CAWRGIIAGSTDTQYF. CDR3 nucleotides: TGTGCCTGGAGAGGGATAATAGCGGGGAGCACAGATACGCAGTATTTT. The variable domain in full, completed from reference TRBV30 and TRBJ2-3, reads SQTIHQWPATLVQPVGSPLSLECTVEGTSNPNLYWYRQAAGRGLQLLFYSVGIGQISSEVPQNLSASRPQDRQFILSSKKLLLSDSGFYLCAWRGIIAGSTDTQYFGPGTRLTVL.

This clone was counted once. The genes are TRBV19 and TRBJ2-5, with D perhaps TRBD1 (5 bases). CDR3 length: 15 residues. Per germline, CDR1 LNHDA and CDR2 SQIVND (reference sequence). V lost 4 bases and J 4 bases, leaving 16 bases between the germline ends. CDR3: CASSTGQVVGETQYF. CDR3 in DNA: TGTGCCAGTAGTACAGGGCAGGTGGTGGGAGAGACCCAGTACTTC.

The chain couples TRBV24-1 to TRBJ1-1, with D unclear. The V gene lost 4 bases and the J gene lost 2 bases, with 10 bases spanning the gap. The CDR3 sequence is 14 residues long. Germline V gene sequence: CDR1 KGHDR, CDR2 SFDVKD. The CDR3 is CATSEERTNTEAFF. In nucleotides, the CDR3 is TGTGCCACCAGTGAAGAGAGGACCAACACTGAAGCTTTCTTT.

The chain is built from TRBV4-1 and TRBJ1-4; D ambiguous. V was trimmed by 3 bases and J by 4 bases, leaving 12 bases between them. The CDR3 sequence is 15 residues long. CDR1 is MGHRA, CDR2 YSYEKL, per germline. CDR3 region: CASSHRRVYNEKLFF. DNA for the CDR3: TGCGCCAGCAGCCACCGCCGGGTCTATAATGAAAAACTGTTTTTT.

The chain uses TRBV20-1 and TRBJ1-3; D is unresolved. The CDR3 contains 11 residues. The germline V and J ends were trimmed by 7 bases and 1 base, with 5 bases remaining between them. Germline V gives CDR1 DFQATT, CDR2 SNEGSKA (reference sequence). The DNA for the CDR3 is TGCAGTGGAAGATCTGGAAACACCATATATTTT. It is translated as CSGRSGNTIYF.

The CDR3 protein is CASRRDVNTEAFF. As DNA, the CDR3 is TGCGCCAGCAGACGGGACGTGAACACTGAAGCTTTCTTT. The J gene is TRBJ1-1, the V gene TRBV5-1, with a weak D call TRBD1 (5 bases). Germline CDR1 SGHRS, CDR2 YFSETQ. This CDR3 comprises 13 residues. Trimming stripped 5 bases from V and 0 bases from J, with 8 bases between.

This chain connects TRBV7-3 to TRBJ2-5; the D is unclear. Germline-derived CDR1 and CDR2 are SGHTA and FQGTGA. This CDR3 is built from 14 residues. The V end was cut by 2 bases, the J end by 5 bases, with 12 bases between. The CDR3 DNA reads TGTGCCAGCAGCTTATCCCCGTCCGGCGAGACCCAGTACTTC. As protein: CASSLSPSGETQYF.

V usage is TRBV18 and J usage is TRBJ2-5, with D possibly being TRBD1 (6 bases). Germline lookup yields CDR1 KGHSH and CDR2 LQKENI. The ends were cut back, 3 bases at V and 0 bases at J, with 20 bases in the middle. The CDR3 runs to 18 residues. In DNA, the CDR3 is TGTGCCAGCTCACCCAGGGTGTCGACAGGCTCTTACCAAGAGACCCAGTACTTC. This gives the protein CASSPRVSTGSYQETQYF.

This clone has only a few counts. The chain joins TRBV4-2 to TRBJ2-2; 9 bases match TRBD2. The CDR3 loop spans 18 amino acids. Germline-derived CDR1 and CDR2 are LGHNA and YNFKEQ. V was clipped by 1 base and J by 8 bases; unmatched bases: 14. The CDR3 loop reads CASSQAPGVSGGRGELFF. CDR3 sequence (DNA): TGTGCCAGCAGCCAAGCGCCCGGGGTTAGCGGGGGCCGAGGGGAGCTGTTTTTT.

V is TRBV19 and J is TRBJ1-2; 8 bases are shared with TRBD1. With 2 bases clipped from V and 4 bases from J, the junction kept 12 bases outside the gene matches. Looked up from germline, CDR1 is LNHDA and CDR2 is SQIVND (reference sequence). The CDR3 is 17 residues long. DNA of the CDR3: TGTGCCAGTAGTATAAACTCCGGGACAGGTTTGGCCTATGGCTACACCTTC. Translation gives CASSINSGTGLAYGYTF. The whole variable domain, filled in from reference TRBV19 and TRBJ1-2, reads DGGITQSPKYLFRKEGQNVTLSCEQNLNHDAMYWYRQDPGQGLRLIYYSQIVNDFQKGDIAEGYSVSREKKESFPLTVTSAQKNPTAFYLCASSINSGTGLAYGYTFGSGTRLTVV.

V is TRBV28 and J is TRBJ1-2, with 7 bases aligning to TRBD1. The CDR3 consists of 12 residues. The V and J ends lost 8 bases and 5 bases, in that order; junction bases with no gene match: 5. CDR1 and CDR2 (germline): MDHEN, SYDVKM. The CDR3 region has the DNA TGTGCCAGCCTAGGACAGGCATATGGCTACACCTTC. Protein: CASLGQAYGYTF.

CDR3 in amino acids: CASSFEQVNEQFF. Here the CDR3 DNA reads TGTGCCAGCAGTTTCGAACAGGTCAATGAGCAGTTCTTC. V and J are TRBV27 and TRBJ2-1; a possible D gene is TRBD1 (5 bases). V shed 3 bases and J shed 6 bases, with 9 bases lying between them. CDR1 MNHEY and CDR2 SMNVEV come from the germline V gene (reference sequence). CDR3 length: 13 residues.

The chain combines TRBV4-1 with TRBJ1-1; 7 bases map to TRBD1. J lost 0 bases, V lost 1 base, and 2 bases had no gene match. CDR1 is MGHRA, CDR2 YSYEKL, per germline. There are 15 residues in the CDR3. CDR3 DNA sequence: TGCGCCAGCAGCCAAGTGGGACAGATGAACACTGAAGCTTTCTTT. It codes for CASSQVGQMNTEAFF.

The chain recombines TRBV14 with TRBJ1-2; the D is unclear. V lost 1 base to trimming and J lost 8 bases, with 11 bases between them. Per the germline V gene, CDR1 is SGHDN and CDR2 is FVKESK. This CDR3 is 13 amino acids long. The CDR3 reads CASSQVSQNGYTF. CDR3 DNA sequence: TGTGCCAGCAGCCAAGTTTCACAGAACGGCTACACCTTC.

This clone was detected a few times. This chain joins TRBV29-1 and TRBJ1-1, with 9 bases identical to TRBD1. The J segment lost 4 bases and the V segment lost 3 bases, leaving 9 bases of the junction unmatched. Germline V lookup: CDR1 SQVTM, CDR2 ANQGSEA. The CDR3 is made up of 15 amino acids. The CDR3 sequence: CSVDPGTGSGTEAFF. The DNA of the CDR3 is TGCAGCGTTGATCCTGGGACAGGGAGCGGCACTGAAGCTTTCTTT.